Sequencing of this TCR beta chain was carried out in a study of T cells after yellow fever vaccination. TCRdb re-called the 5' RACE reads through MiXCR, storing one row per CDR3 protein. The table lists 250,000 to 400,000 distinct CDR3 sequences, roughly 4.3% of them singletons, with approximately 23% in the top ten. This clonotype was counted a few times. The CDR3 runs to 12 residues. V was trimmed by 5 bases and J by 5 bases, leaving 4 bases between them. CDR1 and CDR2 from the germline V gene are LNHNV and YYDKDF (reference sequence). The chain uses TRBV15 and TRBJ1-6; no firm D call. The specimen was PBMCs, collected 5 days after the yellow fever booster vaccination. This receptor was taken from a man younger than 35 who received the YFV17D yellow fever vaccine. CDR3 in amino acids: CATSGDNSPLHF. Written as DNA, the CDR3 is TGTGCCACCAGCGGGGATAATTCACCCCTCCACTTT.